Listed here are 27 T cell receptor beta chains from one sample, sequenced in a study of T cell repertoires and HLA-DP antigens. TCRdb's table, derived via immunoSEQ multiplex PCR, lists solely in-frame clones and lacks some. Here the sample spans over 60,000 clones, roughly 78% being singletons. No antigens are known for them. Material: CD4+ T cells from PBMCs. Source of these receptors: a man aged 55 to 70 in good health and CMV-seronegative.

The genes are TRBV6-6 and TRBJ2-3; 8 nucleotides agree with TRBD2. This CDR3 spans 14 amino acids. V was clipped by 8 bases and J by 7 bases; unmatched bases: 11. Germline V lookup: CDR1 MNHNY, CDR2 SVGAGI (reference sequence). CDR3 sequence reads: CASRPRGGSNTQYF. The CDR3 DNA follows: TGTGCCAGCCGGCCCCGGGGGGGGTCTAATACGCAGTATTTT.

This clone has a single count. The gene calls are TRBV19 and TRBJ1-1, with TRBD1 identical over 8 bases. Germline lookup yields CDR1 LNHDA and CDR2 SQIVND (reference sequence). V was clipped by 3 bases and J by 4 bases; unmatched bases: 7. The CDR3 is 15 residues long. In nucleotides, the CDR3 is TGTGCCAGTAGTATTGCCCAGGGGGCAAGCACTGAAGCTTTCTTT. This sequence encodes CASSIAQGASTEAFF.

V gene TRBV11-2 combines with J gene TRBJ2-7; tentative D call: TRBD2 (6 bases). The CDR3 has 17 amino acids. V was shortened by 5 bases and J by 0 bases, with 20 bases between the two germline ends. Germline values: CDR1 SGHAT, CDR2 FQNNGV. The CDR3 here is CASSPIDRGKASYEQYF. In DNA, the CDR3 is TGTGCCAGCAGCCCAATCGATCGGGGGAAGGCCTCCTACGAGCAGTACTTC.

This clone was detected only once. The chain is built from TRBV7-2 and TRBJ2-5, with 14 bases lining up with TRBD2. Germline V CDR1 and CDR2: SGHTA, FQGNSA. The CDR3 length is 16 residues. Germline trimming cut 5 bases from V and 5 bases from J; bases unmatched to any gene: 7. The CDR3 loop reads CASSPTSGGAVETQYF. CDR3 coding DNA: TGTGCCAGCAGCCCGACTAGCGGGGGGGCAGTCGAGACCCAGTACTTC.

The gene calls are TRBV9 and TRBJ1-1; D may be TRBD1 (6 bases). Trimming shortened V by 0 bases and J by 4 bases, and 13 bases separated the two germline ends. The CDR3 consists of 15 residues. Germline assignment: CDR1 SGDLS and CDR2 YYNGEE. CDR3 nucleotide sequence: TGTGCCAGCAGCGTAGACCGGGGGGCGGCCACTGAAGCTTTCTTT. Translated, it gives CASSVDRGAATEAFF. The whole variable domain, filled in from reference TRBV9 and TRBJ1-1, reads DSGVTQTPKHLITATGQRVTLRCSPRSGDLSVYWYQQSLDQGLQFLIQYYNGEERAKGNILERFSAQQFPDLHSELNLSSLELGDSALYFCASSVDRGAATEAFFGQGTRLTVV.

This chain links TRBV9 with TRBJ1-1; D gene uncertain. Trimming removed 0 bases at V and 0 bases at J, with 9 bases between. Germline values: CDR1 SGDLS, CDR2 YYNGEE. The CDR3 consists of 15 residues. CDR3 sequence (DNA): TGTGCCAGCAGCGTAGTAAAGGGATTGAACACTGAAGCTTTCTTT. As protein: CASSVVKGLNTEAFF.

This clone was observed a single time. This chain connects TRBV5-6 to TRBJ2-7; weak D call: TRBD1 (5 bases). The germline V gene has CDR1 SGHDT and CDR2 YYEEEE. The CDR3 is 14 residues long. V was clipped by 4 bases and J by 6 bases, with 17 bases between them. In DNA, the CDR3 is TGTGCCAGCAGCCCTTCCCTGCAGGGTACCGAGCAGTACTTC. Protein sequence: CASSPSLQGTEQYF. The variable domain in full, completed from reference TRBV5-6 and TRBJ2-7, reads DAGVTQSPTHLIKTRGQQVTLRCSPKSGHDTVSWYQQALGQGPQFIFQYYEEEERQRGNFPDRFSGHQFPNYSSELNVNALLLGDSALYLCASSPSLQGTEQYFGPGTRLTVT.

The V and J genes are TRBV5-1 and TRBJ1-3, with D uncertain. Per the germline V gene, CDR1 is SGHRS and CDR2 is YFSETQ. The V and J ends lost 0 bases and 3 bases respectively, with 7 bases between them. The CDR3 has 14 amino acids. In DNA, the CDR3 is TGCGCCAGCAGCTTGGCAGGCTATGGAAACACCATATATTTT. The encoded protein is CASSLAGYGNTIYF.

The CDR3 spells CASSLELANTGELFF. The CDR3 bases are TGTGCCAGCAGCTTAGAACTAGCGAACACCGGGGAGCTGTTTTTT. This sequence joins TRBV7-2 and TRBJ2-2, with D possibly TRBD2 on 5 matching bases. The CDR3 runs 15 residues. V was trimmed by 1 base and J by 0 bases, leaving 6 bases between them. Germline-derived CDR1 and CDR2 are SGHTA and FQGNSA.

The chain joins TRBV7-9 to TRBJ2-5, with TRBD2 matching over 7 bases. The V gene's germline CDR1 is SEHNR and CDR2 FQNEAQ (reference sequence). V lost 5 bases to trimming and J lost 2 bases; unmatched junction nucleotides: 8. This CDR3 has 15 residues. The CDR3 DNA follows: TGTGCCAGCAGCCCAGGTAGCGGGTTACAAGAGACCCAGTACTTC. Translated, it gives CASSPGSGLQETQYF.

The chain carries TRBV10-2 and TRBJ2-1; possible D gene TRBD1, 7 bases. The CDR3 is 13 amino acids. Trimming shortened V by 6 bases and J by 8 bases, and 14 bases separated the two germline ends. Looked up from germline, CDR1 is WSHSY and CDR2 is SAAADI. CDR3 in amino acids: CASSLDREDEQFF. CDR3 in DNA: TGCGCCAGCAGCCTAGACAGGGAGGATGAGCAGTTCTTC.

This chain joins TRBV19 and TRBJ2-1, with 7 bases identical to TRBD1. Germline V CDR1 and CDR2: LNHDA, SQIVND (reference sequence). The junction had 15 bases not matched to a gene; V was cut back by 5 bases and J by 8 bases. CDR3 length equals 16 residues. CDR3: CASSPRHRGIGDEQFF. The CDR3 DNA reads TGTGCCAGTAGTCCGAGACACAGGGGAATAGGAGATGAGCAGTTCTTC.

This sequence joins TRBV9 and TRBJ2-3; the match to TRBD1 covers 7 bases. CDR1 and CDR2 from the germline V gene are SGDLS and YYNGEE. V shed 0 bases, J shed 4 bases, and the junction held 8 bases outside the gene matches. CDR3 length: 16 residues. The CDR3 DNA reads as TGTGCCAGCAGCGTAGCTACAGGGGCCATCGCAGATACGCAGTATTTT. Protein product: CASSVATGAIADTQYF.

This chain links TRBV18 with TRBJ2-2; a possible D gene is TRBD2 (5 bases). The V and J ends lost 6 bases and 7 bases respectively, with 15 bases between them. The CDR3 runs to 14 residues. Germline V gene lookup returns CDR1 KGHSH and CDR2 LQKENI. The CDR3 loop is CASSLSSIGGELFF. DNA of the CDR3: TGTGCCAGCTCGCTTTCTAGCATCGGCGGGGAGCTGTTTTTT.

The DNA for the CDR3 is TGTGCCAGCAGTGAAGGGGCTAGCGGGTACAATGAGCAGTTCTTC. Translation gives CASSEGASGYNEQFF. The rearrangement joins TRBV2 to TRBJ2-1, with TRBD2 matching 8 bases. V lost 1 base and J lost 4; bases outside the gene matches: 3. In germline, CDR1 is SNHLY, CDR2 FYNNEI. The CDR3 loop spans 15 amino acids.

This chain connects TRBV19 to TRBJ2-6; TRBD1 matches 9 bases. This CDR3 comprises 17 residues. Germline CDR1 and CDR2: LNHDA and SQIVND (reference sequence). V trimming: 10 bases; J trimming: 0 bases; junction bases outside the gene matches: 10. In nucleotides, the CDR3 is TGTGCCACCCTACCTCGACAGGGGGACTCTGGGGCCAACGTCCTGACTTTC. Translating gives CATLPRQGDSGANVLTF. The full variable domain, rest sourced from reference TRBV19 and TRBJ2-6, is DGGITQSPKYLFRKEGQNVTLSCEQNLNHDAMYWYRQDPGQGLRLIYYSQIVNDFQKGDIAEGYSVSREKKESFPLTVTSAQKNPTAFYLCATLPRQGDSGANVLTFGAGSRLTVL.

DNA for the CDR3: TGTGCCACGAAAGAAGGTAGCGGGAACACAGATACGCAGTATTTT. Translated: CATKEGSGNTDTQYF. The chain joins TRBV6-4 to TRBJ2-3, with 8 positions matching TRBD2. Germline CDR1 is MRHNA and CDR2 is SNTAGT. After removal of 10 bases from V and 2 bases from J, the junction contained 11 bases not matched to a gene. The CDR3 loop spans 15 amino acids.

Here the CDR3 reads CASSLGGNQGTDTQYF. The CDR3 coding sequence is TGCGCCAGCAGCTTGGGGGGGAACCAGGGAACAGATACGCAGTATTTT. The chain uses TRBV5-1 and TRBJ2-3; possibly TRBD1 or TRBD2 for D (5 bases each). The V gene lost 0 bases and the J gene lost 3 bases, with 14 bases spanning the gap. In germline, CDR1 is SGHRS, CDR2 YFSETQ. This CDR3 spans 16 amino acids. Complete variable domain (other parts from reference TRBV5-1 and TRBJ2-3): KAGVTQTPRYLIKTRGQQVTLSCSPISGHRSVSWYQQTPGQGLQFLFEYFSETQRNKGNFPGRFSGRQFSNSRSEMNVSTLELGDSALYLCASSLGGNQGTDTQYFGPGTRLTVL.

Remarks on this clone: Other DNA variants within this sample encode the same CDR3. V gene TRBV5-1 combines with J gene TRBJ2-1, with D perhaps matching TRBD2 (5 bases). V was pared by 0 bases and J by 0 bases, with 16 bases between. Germline V CDR1 and CDR2: SGHRS, YFSETQ. The CDR3 runs to 18 residues. The CDR3, as DNA: TGCGCCAGCAGCTTGGGGTTGGCGGGCCTGAGCTCCTACAATGAGCAGTTCTTC. Encoded protein: CASSLGLAGLSSYNEQFF.

V usage is TRBV4-2 and J usage is TRBJ2-1; D is unclear. The CDR3 has 16 amino acids. The V gene's germline CDR1 is LGHNA and CDR2 YNFKEQ. The V gene lost 0 bases and the J gene lost 3 bases, with 12 bases spanning the gap. For the CDR3, the DNA is TGTGCCAGCAGCCAAGATCTTACGGGCAGCTACAATGAGCAGTTCTTC. It translates to CASSQDLTGSYNEQFF.

This sequence joins TRBV6-5 and TRBJ2-7; 9 bases fit TRBD2. The CDR3 loop spans 15 amino acids. The germline V gene encodes CDR1 MNHEY and CDR2 SVGAGI. J gave up 5 bases and V 2 bases, and 7 bases lay outside the gene matches. The CDR3 protein is CASSYMRGGTDEQYF. CDR3 nucleotide sequence: TGTGCCAGCAGTTACATGCGGGGGGGCACCGACGAGCAGTACTTC.

V and J are TRBV5-1 and TRBJ1-4; D is unclear. The CDR3 consists of 15 residues. Germline V gene sequence: CDR1 SGHRS, CDR2 YFSETQ. Deletions cut 0 bases from V and 8 bases from J, with 14 bases between. CDR3: CASSLELSVGEKLFF. The CDR3 coding sequence is TGCGCCAGCAGCTTGGAGCTCTCGGTGGGGGAAAAACTGTTTTTT.

This chain connects TRBV5-1 to TRBJ2-7; 10 nucleotides line up with TRBD1. The CDR3 extends over 14 amino acids. CDR1 and CDR2 (germline): SGHRS, YFSETQ. Trimming removed 5 bases from V and 4 bases from J; junction bases left unmatched: 6. Written as DNA, the CDR3 is TGCGCCAGCAGGCGGGACAGGGGTCAATACGAGCAGTACTTC. Residues: CASRRDRGQYEQYF.

V usage is TRBV7-2 and J usage is TRBJ1-2, with 10 nucleotides matching TRBD1. V lost 2 bases, J lost 7 bases, and 7 bases stayed unmatched. This CDR3 has 15 amino acids. From germline, CDR1 is SGHTA and CDR2 FQGNSA. The DNA for the CDR3 is TGTGCCAGCAGCTTATATTGGGGACAGGGGTCTGGCTACACCTTC. Protein sequence: CASSLYWGQGSGYTF.

The V call is TRBV5-1, the J call TRBJ2-7; unclear D gene. Trimming took off 0 bases at V and 0 bases at J, with 10 bases between the two ends. Germline V gives CDR1 SGHRS, CDR2 YFSETQ. This CDR3 has 15 amino acids. CDR3 loop: CASSLAVQSSYEQYF. CDR3 nucleotide sequence: TGCGCCAGCAGCTTGGCCGTGCAGTCCTCCTACGAGCAGTACTTC.

The rearrangement links TRBV5-1 to TRBJ2-3; 7 bases match TRBD2. Germline values: CDR1 SGHRS, CDR2 YFSETQ. Unmatched junction bases numbered 12, after V lost 0 bases and J lost 8 bases. This CDR3 comprises 16 residues. The CDR3 DNA sequence: TGCGCCAGCAGCTTGGAAGTACTAGCGAATGGTGGTACGCAGTATTTT. This sequence encodes CASSLEVLANGGTQYF.

This sequence joins TRBV6-5 and TRBJ1-2, with 9 positions matching TRBD1. J lost 7 bases, V lost 5 bases, and 8 bases had no gene match. This CDR3 spans 14 amino acids. Germline assignment: CDR1 MNHEY and CDR2 SVGAGI. The DNA of the CDR3 is TGTGCCAGCAGTGAACAGGGGGCTACGGGTGGCTACACCTTC. It yields the protein CASSEQGATGGYTF.